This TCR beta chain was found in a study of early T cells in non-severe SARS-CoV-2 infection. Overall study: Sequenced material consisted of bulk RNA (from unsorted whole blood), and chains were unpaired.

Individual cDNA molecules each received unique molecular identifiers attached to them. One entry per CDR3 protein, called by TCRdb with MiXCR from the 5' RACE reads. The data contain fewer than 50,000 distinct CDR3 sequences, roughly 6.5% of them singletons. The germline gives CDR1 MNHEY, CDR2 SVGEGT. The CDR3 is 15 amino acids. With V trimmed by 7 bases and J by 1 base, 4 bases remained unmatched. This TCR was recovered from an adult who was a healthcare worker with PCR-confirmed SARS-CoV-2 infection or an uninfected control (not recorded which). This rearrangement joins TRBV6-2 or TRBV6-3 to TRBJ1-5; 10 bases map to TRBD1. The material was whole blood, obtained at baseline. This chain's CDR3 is CASKGQGHSNQPQHF. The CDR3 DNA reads TGTGCCAGCAAGGGACAGGGGCACAGCAATCAGCCCCAGCATTTT.